This is a list of T cell receptor beta chains from one sample in a study of blood T cell repertoires in COVID-19. Here immunoSEQ multiplex PCR was the method, and the copy in TCRdb shows in-frame clones only, minus some. The sample lists roughly 250,000 clones; around 90% were seen once. The sequencing input was peripheral blood. The source of these receptors is a man aged 55 to 70 who had recovered from COVID-19. CDR3s include the opening cysteine and the closing phenylalanine or tryptophan. The D gene is left open where the match is weak. Where a row states a size, it is once, few, many or the class of an expanded clone; other rows omit it.

>.|TRBJ1-4|TRBV5-4|.
CASSPGGSNEKLFF
TGTGCCAGCAGCCCCGGGGGGTCTAATGAAAAACTGTTTTTT
>TRBD1|TRBJ1-1|TRBV19|many
CASSNRGGWIAFF
TGTGCCAGTAGCAACAGGGGGGGGTGGATCGCTTTCTTT
>.|TRBJ2-1|TRBV6-2/TRBV6-3|.
CASSYSPGGPYNEQFF
TGTGCCAGCAGTTACTCCCCGGGGGGCCCCTACAATGAGCAGTTCTTC
>TRBD2|TRBJ2-5|TRBV4-2|.
CASSQDSLAGGPGETQYF
TGTGCCAGCAGCCAAGATTCTTTAGCGGGGGGGCCGGGAGAGACCCAGTACTTC
>TRBD1|TRBJ1-5|TRBV5-1|.
CASSPGTGNQPQHF
TGCGCCAGCAGTCCCGGGACAGGGAATCAGCCCCAGCATTTT
>.|TRBJ1-6|TRBV12-2|.
CASRLGQLPTSYNSPLHF
TGTGCAAGTCGCTTAGGACAGCTCCCAACTTCTTATAATTCACCCCTCCACTTT
>TRBD1|TRBJ1-6|TRBV6-1|.
CASSEMLGTGRSPLHF
TGTGCCAGCAGTGAAATGTTGGGGACAGGGAGGTCACCCCTCCACTTT
>TRBD1|TRBJ2-1|TRBV5-1|.
CASRSPGGAYNEQFF
TGCGCCAGCAGGTCACCAGGGGGCGCCTACAATGAGCAGTTCTTC
>TRBD1|TRBJ1-5|TRBV6-5|.
CASSVSGTGVQPQHF
TGTGCCAGCAGCGTTTCCGGGACAGGGGTCCAGCCCCAGCATTTT
>.|TRBJ1-4|TRBV28|.
CASRQGFHEKLFF
TGTGCCAGCAGACAGGGTTTTCATGAAAAACTGTTTTTT
>.|TRBJ2-2|TRBV24-1|.
CATSDFNGANTGELFF
TGTGCCACCAGTGATTTCAATGGGGCCAACACCGGGGAGCTGTTTTTT
>.|TRBJ1-5|TRBV6-5|.
CASSSGYAREPQHF
TGTGCCAGCAGTTCAGGGTACGCCCGCGAGCCCCAGCATTTT
>TRBD1|TRBJ1-3|TRBV7-6|.
CASSLETGGGNTIYF
TGTGCCAGCAGCTTAGAGACAGGGGGAGGAAACACCATATATTTT
>.|TRBJ1-6|TRBV23-1|once
CASSPTARYNSPLHF
TGCGCCAGCAGCCCCACAGCTCGCTATAATTCACCCCTCCACTTT
>TRBD2|TRBJ2-3|TRBV5-1|.
CASSLSTSGGGTPPYF
TGCGCCAGCAGCTTGTCGACTAGCGGGGGGGGCACGCCTCCGTATTTT
>.|TRBJ1-5|TRBV9|.
CASSVDGGSNQPQHF
TGTGCCAGCAGCGTAGACGGGGGGAGCAATCAGCCCCAGCATTTT
>.|TRBJ1-2|TRBV9|.
CASSDSVVDNYGYTF
TGTGCCAGCAGCGACAGTGTGGTAGACAACTATGGCTACACCTTC
>TRBD1|TRBJ2-4|TRBV6-5|.
CASSYSPDRGNIQYF
TGTGCCAGCAGTTATTCCCCGGACAGGGGAAACATTCAGTACTTC
>TRBD1|TRBJ2-4|TRBV11-2|.
CASSLVAGGLGIQYF
TGTGCCAGCAGCTTAGTAGCAGGGGGCCTAGGCATTCAGTACTTC
>.|TRBJ2-2|TRBV11-2|.
CASSLKVPDSINTGELFF
TGTGCCAGCAGCTTAAAGGTTCCGGACAGTATAAACACCGGGGAGCTGTTTTTT
>.|TRBJ2-7|TRBV25-1|.
CASSETKAGAGEQYF
TGTGCCAGCAGTGAAACGAAGGCGGGGGCGGGCGAGCAGTACTTC
>TRBD1|TRBJ1-2|TRBV5-1|.
CASSFIQGAGYGYTF
TGCGCCAGCAGCTTTATACAGGGGGCCGGCTATGGCTACACCTTC
>.|TRBJ1-3|TRBV28|.
CASNSPGANSGNTIYF
TGTGCCAGCAACTCACCAGGCGCTAACTCTGGAAACACCATATATTTT
>TRBD1|TRBJ2-5|TRBV7-8|.
CASSLVGTGQETQYF
TGTGCCAGCAGCTTGGTAGGGACAGGCCAAGAGACCCAGTACTTC
>.|TRBJ2-2|TRBV30|.
CAWSAPVRGTGELFF
TGTGCCTGGAGTGCCCCGGTCCGGGGAACCGGGGAGCTGTTTTTT
>.|TRBJ2-3|TRBV29-1|.
CSVDEGADTQYF
TGCAGCGTTGATGAAGGGGCAGATACGCAGTATTTT
>.|TRBJ2-7|TRBV12-5|.
CASGPSGIFSYEQYF
TGTGCTAGTGGCCCAAGCGGAATCTTTTCCTACGAGCAGTACTTC
>.|TRBJ2-2|TRBV2|.
CASSTPGELFF
TGTGCCAGCAGTACTCCCGGGGAGCTGTTTTTT
>.|TRBJ2-3|TRBV5-1|once
CASSSGQLTDTQYF
TGCGCCAGCAGCTCAGGACAGCTCACAGATACGCAGTATTTT
>.|TRBJ2-4|TRBV7-8|.
CASSLARVVYGKNIQYF
TGTGCCAGCAGCTTAGCGAGGGTGGTTTACGGCAAAAACATTCAGTACTTC
>.|TRBJ2-1|TRBV19|.
CASNGLEGSLSYNEQFF
TGTGCCAGTAACGGTTTGGAGGGGTCCCTCTCCTACAATGAGCAGTTCTTC
>.|TRBJ2-6|TRBV5-1|.
CASSGGLQGTGANVLTF
TGCGCCAGCAGCGGGGGACTACAGGGAACTGGGGCCAACGTCCTGACTTTC
>.|TRBJ1-1|TRBV5-5|.
CASSLFVTGSEAFF
TGTGCCAGCAGCTTGTTCGTGACGGGGAGTGAAGCTTTCTTT
>.|TRBJ1-2|TRBV29-1|.
CSVEINGGYTF
TGCAGCGTTGAAATCAACGGGGGCTACACCTTC
>.|TRBJ2-2|TRBV6-5|.
CASSREVGTGELFF
TGTGCCAGCAGCAGGGAGGTGGGCACCGGGGAGCTGTTTTTT
>.|TRBJ2-6|TRBV19|.
CASSMAPLLGANVLTF
TGTGCCAGTAGTATGGCCCCTTTGCTCGGGGCCAACGTCCTGACTTTC
>.|TRBJ2-7|TRBV5-8|.
CASSPVEGLVHEQYF
TGTGCCAGCAGCCCAGTGGAGGGGCTTGTCCACGAGCAGTACTTC
>TRBD1|TRBJ1-2|TRBV7-9|.
CASSLQIGLRDSFTGYTF
TGTGCCAGCAGCTTACAAATTGGTCTGAGGGACAGCTTTACTGGCTACACCTTC
>.|TRBJ1-3|TRBV19|.
CASSMAGAGNTIYF
TGTGCCAGTAGTATGGCGGGGGCTGGAAACACCATATATTTT
>TRBD1|TRBJ2-4|TRBV19|.
CARGQGAAKNIQYF
TGTGCCAGAGGGCAGGGGGCGGCCAAAAACATTCAGTACTTC
>.|TRBJ1-5|TRBV5-5|.
CASSLDSQTHQPQHF
TGTGCCAGCAGCTTGGACAGTCAGACACATCAGCCCCAGCATTTT
>.|TRBJ1-6|TRBV5-1|.
CASSLDGGSHSPLHF
TGCGCCAGCAGCTTGGATGGCGGTAGCCATTCACCCCTCCACTTT
>.|TRBJ1-2|TRBV5-1|.
CASSLNRGDYGYTF
TGCGCCAGCAGCTTGAATCGGGGGGACTATGGCTACACCTTC
>.|TRBJ2-3|TRBV5-1|.
CASSLGPPQDTQYF
TGCGCCAGCAGCTTGGGTCCCCCGCAGGATACGCAGTATTTT
>TRBD2|TRBJ2-3|TRBV3-1/TRBV3-2|.
CASSPGLGTSGGLTDTQYF
TGTGCCAGCAGCCCAGGACTCGGGACTAGCGGGGGGTTGACAGATACGCAGTATTTT
>TRBD1|TRBJ2-2|TRBV3-1/TRBV3-2|.
CASSTRTGRPDTGELFF
TGTGCCAGCAGCACCCGGACAGGGCGACCCGACACCGGGGAGCTGTTTTTT
>.|TRBJ2-2|TRBV6-6|.
CASGRGLGTGELFF
TGTGCCTCCGGAAGGGGCTTGGGCACCGGGGAGCTGTTTTTT
>.|TRBJ1-6|TRBV20-1|.
CSAREAPRLHF
TGCAGTGCTAGAGAGGCACCCAGACTCCACTTT
>.|TRBJ2-5|TRBV7-8|.
CASSLGTLVQETQYF
TGTGCCAGCAGCTTAGGCACCCTAGTCCAAGAGACCCAGTACTTC
>.|TRBJ2-6|TRBV6-6|many
CASSSGLNSGANVLTF
TGTGCCAGCAGTTCGGGACTTAACTCTGGGGCCAACGTCCTGACTTTC
>TRBD2|TRBJ2-3|TRBV3-1/TRBV3-2|.
CASSQGPQLAGGARDTQYF
TGTGCCAGCAGCCAAGGGCCTCAGCTAGCGGGGGGGGCTCGAGATACGCAGTATTTT
>.|TRBJ1-6|TRBV24-1|.
CATSDTQGVNSPLHF
TGTGCCACCAGTGACACACAGGGAGTTAATTCACCCCTCCACTTT
>TRBD1|TRBJ2-1|TRBV18|.
CASSPRSGTALSYNEQFF
TGTGCCAGCTCACCACGGTCCGGGACAGCCCTTTCCTACAATGAGCAGTTCTTC
>TRBD1|TRBJ1-1|TRBV6-5|.
CASSSGQPTEAFF
TGTGCCAGCAGCTCGGGACAGCCTACTGAAGCTTTCTTT